This note documents a single T cell receptor (beta chain) sequence. Its specificity is unknown. This sample was included in a study of siplizumab effects on memory and regulatory T cells. General study results and limits: A mean of around 65% of mappable alloreactive CD4+ clones were Treg-derived with siplizumab, compared with about 30% in controls. Memory cells seemed less diverse than naive T cells, which also seemed major contributors to the alloresponse.

CDR1 and CDR2 (germline): MNHNY, SVGAGI (reference sequence). This CDR3 spans 13 amino acids. Trimming cost V 7 bases and J 4 bases, with 13 bases left between them. In each sample, about 10^5 TCR templates were assayed. Generated by immunoSEQ multiplex PCR, the TCRdb table keeps only in-frame clones and is missing some. Altogether about 82,000 clones are present, approximately 86% being singletons, with the ten largest covering over 1.5%. Input material: Tregs sorted from blood. The chain carries TRBV6-6 and TRBJ1-1; D possibly corresponds to TRBD1 (5 bases). The TCR sequence derives from a human donor in good health. The CDR3 nucleotides are TGTGCCAGCACCGGGACGGGGAGCACTGAAGCTTTCTTT. Its translation: CASTGTGSTEAFF.